This T cell receptor (beta chain) comes out of a study of blood T cell repertoires in COVID-19. Sequencing used immunoSEQ multiplex PCR; TCRdb keeps in-frame clones, though not all of them. The sample has about 200,000 clones, around four fifths seen once. The CDR3 covers 12 residues. Trimming at V came to 3 bases and at J to 6 bases, leaving 1 base not matched to a gene. From germline, CDR1 is SEHNR and CDR2 FQNEAQ (reference sequence). Assignment of participants to cohorts was predicated upon participant-reported clinical history. Sequencing was carried out using PBMCs or T cells enriched from blood (not recorded which). The sequence came from a woman aged 45 to 65 who had been exposed to COVID-19. The chain links TRBV7-9 to TRBJ1-2, with 7 bases that match TRBD1. The CDR3 spells CASSFGTDGYTF. DNA of the CDR3: TGTGCCAGCAGCTTCGGGACAGATGGCTACACCTTC.